This TCR beta chain was sequenced for a study of T-cell reconstitution after alpha-beta-depleted transplantation in children. The CDR3 totals 17 residues. With 2 bases removed from V and 7 bases from J, the gap between germline ends came to 24 bases. Unique molecular identifiers were used in preparing the TCRbeta library. TCRdb ran MiXCR on the PCR reads and lists one entry per CDR3 protein. This sample has about 980,000 distinct CDR3 sequences; about 29% occur once, and the top ten carry 28%. The chain is built from TRBV12-3 or TRBV12-4 and TRBJ2-7; D is perhaps TRBD1 or TRBD2 (5 bases each). The sample consisted of PBMCs, mostly from graft donor cells, taken 360 days after TCRalphabeta/CD19-depleted stem cell transplant. This clonotype was sampled from a boy in the first two years of life who had a stem cell transplant for SCID, so the T cells may come from the graft donor. This CDR3 is CASSLFGLSVGPGEQYF. The CDR3 coding sequence is TGTGCCAGCAGTTTATTTGGACTTTCTGTGGGGCCAGGGGAGCAGTACTTC.